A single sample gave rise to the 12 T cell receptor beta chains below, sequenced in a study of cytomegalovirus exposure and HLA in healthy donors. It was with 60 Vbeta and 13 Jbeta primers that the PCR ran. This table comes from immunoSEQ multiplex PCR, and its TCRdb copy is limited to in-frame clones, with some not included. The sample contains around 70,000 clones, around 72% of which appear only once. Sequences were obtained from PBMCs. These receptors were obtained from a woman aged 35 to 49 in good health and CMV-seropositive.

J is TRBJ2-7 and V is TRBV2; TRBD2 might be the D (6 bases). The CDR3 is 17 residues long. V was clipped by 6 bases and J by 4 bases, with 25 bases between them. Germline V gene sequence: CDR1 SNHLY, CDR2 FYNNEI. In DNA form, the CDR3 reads TGTGCCAGCAGGCCGGACGGGGGTCCATCCATCCAGTACGAGCAGTACTTC. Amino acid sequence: CASRPDGGPSIQYEQYF.

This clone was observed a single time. The CDR3 spells CASSFSGGAGETQYF. CDR3 in DNA: TGTGCCAGCAGCTTTAGCGGGGGGGCCGGAGAGACCCAGTACTTC. The chain recombines TRBV9 with TRBJ2-5; TRBD2 matches at 11 bases. The CDR3 is made up of 15 amino acids. Germline values: CDR1 SGDLS, CDR2 YYNGEE. Trimming at V came to 4 bases and at J to 4 bases, leaving 6 bases not matched to a gene.

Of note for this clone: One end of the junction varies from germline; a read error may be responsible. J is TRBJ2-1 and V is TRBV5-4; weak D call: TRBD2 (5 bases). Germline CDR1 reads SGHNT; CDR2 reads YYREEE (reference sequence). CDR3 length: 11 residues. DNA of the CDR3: TGTGCCAGCAGCCGAGAGGACTTTCGGGTCTTC. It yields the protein CASSREDFRVF.

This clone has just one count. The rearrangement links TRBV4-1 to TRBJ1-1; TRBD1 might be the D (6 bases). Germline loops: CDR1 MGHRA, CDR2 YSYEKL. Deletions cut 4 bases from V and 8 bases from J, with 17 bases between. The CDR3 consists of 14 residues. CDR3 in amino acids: CASSLNQGYIEAFF. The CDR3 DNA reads TGCGCCAGCAGCCTTAACCAGGGGTACATCGAAGCTTTCTTT.

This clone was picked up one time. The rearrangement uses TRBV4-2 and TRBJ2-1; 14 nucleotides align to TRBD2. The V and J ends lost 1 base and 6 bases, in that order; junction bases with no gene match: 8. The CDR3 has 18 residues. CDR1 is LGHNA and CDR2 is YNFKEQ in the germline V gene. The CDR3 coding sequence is TGTGCCAGCAGCCAAGGGACTAGCGGGGGGTGGGCTAGCAATGAGCAGTTCTTC. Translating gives CASSQGTSGGWASNEQFF.

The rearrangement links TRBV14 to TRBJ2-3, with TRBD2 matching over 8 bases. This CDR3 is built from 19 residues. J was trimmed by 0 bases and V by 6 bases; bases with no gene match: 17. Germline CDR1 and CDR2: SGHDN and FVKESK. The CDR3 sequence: CASRPRVQTVAGSTDTQYF. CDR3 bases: TGTGCCAGCAGGCCCCGGGTCCAGACTGTAGCGGGGAGCACAGATACGCAGTATTTT. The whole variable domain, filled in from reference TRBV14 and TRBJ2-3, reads EAGVTQFPSHSVIEKGQTVTLRCDPISGHDNLYWYRRVMGKEIKFLLHFVKESKQDESGMPNNRFLAERTGGTYSTLKVQPAELEDSGVYFCASRPRVQTVAGSTDTQYFGPGTRLTVL.

CDR3 DNA: TGTGCCAGTAGTCCTCAAGGGACAGAGAACTATGGCTACACCTTC. Its translation is CASSPQGTENYGYTF. The rearrangement joins TRBV19 to TRBJ1-2; 7 bases map to TRBD1. The germline V gene has CDR1 LNHDA and CDR2 SQIVND (reference sequence). Trimming at V came to 5 bases and at J to 2 bases, leaving 8 bases not matched to a gene. CDR3 size: 15 residues.

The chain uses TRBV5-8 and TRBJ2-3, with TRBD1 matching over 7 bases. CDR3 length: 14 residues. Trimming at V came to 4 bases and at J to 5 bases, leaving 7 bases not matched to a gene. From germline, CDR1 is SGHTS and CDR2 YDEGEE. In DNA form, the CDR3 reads TGTGCCAGCAGCCTCCAGGGGGTGGGAGATACGCAGTATTTT. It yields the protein CASSLQGVGDTQYF. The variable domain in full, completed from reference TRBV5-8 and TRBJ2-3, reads EAGVTQSPTHLIKTRGQQATLRCSPISGHTSVYWYQQALGLGLQFLLWYDEGEERNRGNFPPRFSGRQFPNYSSELNVNALELEDSALYLCASSLQGVGDTQYFGPGTRLTVL.

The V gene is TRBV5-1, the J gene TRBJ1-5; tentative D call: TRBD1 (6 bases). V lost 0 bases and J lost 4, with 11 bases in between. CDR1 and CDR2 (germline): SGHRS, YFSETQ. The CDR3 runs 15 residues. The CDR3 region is CASSLDGGPNQPQHF. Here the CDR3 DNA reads TGCGCCAGCAGCTTGGATGGGGGCCCGAATCAGCCCCAGCATTTT.

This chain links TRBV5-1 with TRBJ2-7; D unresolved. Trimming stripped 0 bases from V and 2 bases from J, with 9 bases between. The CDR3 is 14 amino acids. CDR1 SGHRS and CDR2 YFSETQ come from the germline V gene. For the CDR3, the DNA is TGCGCCAGCAGCTTGGCTGTGGGCGCCTACGAGCAGTACTTC. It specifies CASSLAVGAYEQYF.

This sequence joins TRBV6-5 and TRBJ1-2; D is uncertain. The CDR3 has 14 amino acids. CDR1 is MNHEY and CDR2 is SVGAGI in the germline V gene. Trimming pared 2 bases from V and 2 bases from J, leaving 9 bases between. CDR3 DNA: TGTGCCAGCAGTTACAACGAGGGAAACTATGGCTACACCTTC. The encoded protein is CASSYNEGNYGYTF.

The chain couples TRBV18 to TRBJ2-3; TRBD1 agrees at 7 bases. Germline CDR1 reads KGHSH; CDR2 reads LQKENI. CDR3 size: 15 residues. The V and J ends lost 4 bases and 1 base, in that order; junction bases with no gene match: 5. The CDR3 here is CASSLTGIGTDTQYF. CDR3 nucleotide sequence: TGTGCCAGCTCACTGACAGGGATTGGCACAGATACGCAGTATTTT.